The clone carrying this TCR beta chain appeared a single time. The ends were cut back, 5 bases at V and 3 bases at J, with 11 bases in the middle. The CDR3 runs to 13 residues. Germline lookup yields CDR1 SGHVS and CDR2 FQNEAQ. The data are from a study of T cell clones after liver transplantation. Study summary: Samples came from ITN030ST, which attempted immunosuppression withdrawal within 2 years of liver transplantation.

Libraries were prepared by immunoSEQ multiplex PCR; TCRdb keeps only in-frame clonotypes and omits some of them. The sample includes fewer than 65,000 clones, roughly nine tenths of them seen just once. The sequencing here drew on CD8+ T cells from blood, taken 12 months after liver transplant. This sequence joins TRBV7-8 and TRBJ2-7, with D perhaps matching TRBD1 (6 bases). The receptor was isolated from a human patient who received a liver transplant. Some T cells may arise from the graft donor. In nucleotides, the CDR3 is TGTGCCAGCAGCCGTCCGGACAGCTACGAGCAGTACTTC. Translating gives CASSRPDSYEQYF.